The clone carrying this TCR beta chain came up a few times. Treatment reported: some 19 received Ad26.COV2.S at low or high dose, single or two shots; 5 received placebo; per-sample allocation not given. Each sample was drawn 63 days after the first injection (of vaccine or placebo). This sample was taken from a study of Ad26.COV2.S vaccination and SARS-CoV-2 variants. Overall study context: The donor belonged to the COV1001 Ad26.COV2.S trial arm.

This CDR3 contains 11 residues. Germline CDR1 and CDR2: MNHEY and SVGAGI. V trimming: 7 bases; J trimming: 7 bases; junction bases outside the gene matches: 3. Sequenced by immunoSEQ multiplex PCR; TCRdb stores in-frame clones only, minus some. This table holds 300,000 to 400,000 clones, 75% to 90% found once. The input for sequencing was peripheral blood, taken in a trial of Ad26.COV2.S vaccine versus placebo. The receptor was isolated from a person between 18 and 65 years old who received the Ad26.COV2.S COVID-19 vaccine or a placebo. The V gene is TRBV6-5, the J gene TRBJ1-2; 7 bases are a match to TRBD1. For the CDR3, the DNA is TGTGCCAGCACCGGGACAGCTGGCTACACCTTC. This encodes CASTGTAGYTF.